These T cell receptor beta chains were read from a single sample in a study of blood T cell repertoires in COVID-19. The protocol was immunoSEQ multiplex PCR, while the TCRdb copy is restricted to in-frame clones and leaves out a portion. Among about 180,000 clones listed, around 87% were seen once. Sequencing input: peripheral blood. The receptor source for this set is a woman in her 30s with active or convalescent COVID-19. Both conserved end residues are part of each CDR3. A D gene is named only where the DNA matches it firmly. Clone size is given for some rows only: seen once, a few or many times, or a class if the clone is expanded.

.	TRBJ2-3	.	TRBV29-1	CSVEWAEDTQYF	TGCAGCGTTGAATGGGCAGAGGATACGCAGTATTTT
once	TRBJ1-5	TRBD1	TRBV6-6	CASSSPGTENQPQHF	TGTGCCAGCAGTTCCCCTGGGACAGAGAATCAGCCCCAGCATTTT
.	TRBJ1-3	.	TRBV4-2	CASSQDFGGSGNTIYF	TGTGCCAGCAGCCAAGATTTTGGAGGTTCTGGAAACACCATATATTTT
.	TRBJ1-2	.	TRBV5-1	CASSLESVLGYTF	TGCGCCAGCAGCTTGGAATCAGTTCTTGGCTACACCTTC
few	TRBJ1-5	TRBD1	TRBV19	CASSPTGGNQPQHF	TGTGCCAGTAGTCCGACAGGGGGCAATCAGCCCCAGCATTTT
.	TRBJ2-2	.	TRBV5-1	CASSLVPETGELFF	TGCGCCAGCAGCTTGGTCCCGGAGACCGGGGAGCTGTTTTTT
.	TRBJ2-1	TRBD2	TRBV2	CASSEEGRDEQFF	TGTGCCAGCAGTGAAGAGGGGAGGGATGAGCAGTTCTTC
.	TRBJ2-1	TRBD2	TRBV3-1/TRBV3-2	CASSQVAGGTYNEQFF	TGTGCCAGCAGCCAGGTAGCGGGAGGGACCTACAATGAGCAGTTCTTC
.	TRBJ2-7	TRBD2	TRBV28	CASSSQDTGGYEQYF	TGTGCCAGCAGTTCTCAGGACACCGGGGGGTACGAGCAGTACTTC
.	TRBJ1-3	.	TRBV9	CASSPRFVSGNTIYF	TGTGCCAGCAGCCCCCGTTTTGTATCTGGAAACACCATATATTTT
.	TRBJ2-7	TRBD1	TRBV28	CASSRRDRDAGEQYF	TGTGCCAGCAGTCGCCGAGACAGGGACGCCGGCGAGCAGTACTTC
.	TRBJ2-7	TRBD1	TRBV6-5	CASNHRGRHSYEQYF	TGTGCCAGCAATCACAGGGGGCGACACTCCTACGAGCAGTACTTC
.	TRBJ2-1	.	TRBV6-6	CASRRAAEQEQFF	TGTGCCAGCAGGAGAGCGGCCGAACAGGAGCAGTTCTTC
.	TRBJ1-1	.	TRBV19	CASSIWDLGTEAFF	TGTGCCAGTAGTATTTGGGACTTGGGCACTGAAGCTTTCTTT
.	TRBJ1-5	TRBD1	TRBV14	CASSQEIYRGECQPQHF	TGTGCCAGCAGCCAAGAGATTTACAGGGGGGAGTGTCAGCCCCAGCATTTT
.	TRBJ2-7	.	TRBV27	CASSLASDSYEQYF	TGTGCCAGCAGTTTGGCCTCGGACAGCTACGAGCAGTACTTC
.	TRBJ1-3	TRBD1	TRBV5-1	CASSPGQVSGNTIYF	TGCGCCAGCAGCCCGGGACAGGTCTCTGGAAACACCATATATTTT
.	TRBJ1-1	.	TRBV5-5	CASSSGLLRTEAFF	TGTGCCAGCAGCTCCGGACTCCTGAGGACTGAAGCTTTCTTT
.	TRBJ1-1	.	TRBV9	CASSVPGDTEAFF	TGTGCCAGCAGCGTCCCGGGAGACACTGAAGCTTTCTTT
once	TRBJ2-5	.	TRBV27	CASSLRPRARGETQYF	TGTGCCAGCAGTTTACGCCCCCGGGCCCGGGGGGAGACCCAGTACTTC
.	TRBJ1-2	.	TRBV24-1	CATSDAGYGYTF	TGTGCCACCAGTGATGCCGGCTATGGCTACACCTTC
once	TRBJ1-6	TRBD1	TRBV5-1	CASSLWGGTGGSPLHF	TGCGCCAGCAGCTTGTGGGGTGGGACAGGGGGCTCACCCCTCCACTTT
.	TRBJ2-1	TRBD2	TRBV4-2	CASSQMLAGGHNEQFF	TGTGCCAGCAGCCAAATGCTAGCGGGAGGGCACAATGAGCAGTTCTTC
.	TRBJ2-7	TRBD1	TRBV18	CASSDGTDGSWEQYF	TGTGCCAGCTCAGACGGGACAGATGGGTCCTGGGAGCAGTACTTC
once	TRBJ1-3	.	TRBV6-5	CASSLFFGQGNTIYF	TGTGCCAGCAGTTTGTTTTTCGGACAGGGAAACACCATATATTTT
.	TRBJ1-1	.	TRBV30	CAWTPGYTVSVNTEAFF	TGTGCCTGGACCCCGGGGTACACCGTGAGCGTGAACACTGAAGCTTTCTTT
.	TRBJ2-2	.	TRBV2	CASSRSGANTGELFF	TGTGCCAGCAGCCGCTCCGGAGCGAACACCGGGGAGCTGTTTTTT
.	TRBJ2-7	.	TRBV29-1	CSVRVTAKQYF	TGCAGCGTCAGGGTTACGGCCAAGCAGTACTTC
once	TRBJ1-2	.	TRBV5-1	CASSVDIGYGYTF	TGCGCCAGCAGCGTGGACATTGGCTATGGCTACACCTTC
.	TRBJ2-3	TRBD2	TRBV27	CASSFSTSGSTDTQYF	TGTGCCAGCAGTTTTTCGACTAGCGGGAGCACAGATACGCAGTATTTT
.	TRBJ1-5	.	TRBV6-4	CASSDTGGSNQPQHF	TGTGCCAGCAGTGATACGGGAGGCAGCAATCAGCCCCAGCATTTT
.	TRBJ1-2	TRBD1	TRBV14	CASSHRSPGQGGDTF	TGTGCCAGCAGCCACCGCTCCCCGGGACAGGGGGGAGACACCTTC
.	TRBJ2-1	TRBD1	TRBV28	CASSPPPGQGDLYNEQFF	TGTGCCAGCAGTCCCCCCCCGGGACAGGGGGACCTCTACAATGAGCAGTTCTTC
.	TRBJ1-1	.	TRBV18	CASSGGGQGTEAFF	TGTGCCAGCTCAGGGGGCGGTCAGGGGACTGAAGCTTTCTTT
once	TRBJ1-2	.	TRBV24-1	CATSDLTVGSYTF	TGTGCCACCAGTGATTTGACAGTAGGTAGCTACACCTTC
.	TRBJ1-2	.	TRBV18	CASSPATVIANYGYTF	TGTGCCAGCTCACCCGCGACAGTAATAGCTAACTATGGCTACACCTTC
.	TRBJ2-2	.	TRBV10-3	CAIRDSLTDDNTGELFF	TGTGCCATCAGAGACTCCTTGACAGACGATAACACCGGGGAGCTGTTTTTT
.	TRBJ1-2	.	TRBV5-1	CASSLGPGLNYGYTF	TGCGCCAGCAGCTTGGGCCCAGGGCTCAACTATGGCTACACCTTC
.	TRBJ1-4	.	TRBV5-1	CASSLVQGVGEKLFF	TGCGCCAGCAGCTTGGTACAGGGCGTTGGGGAAAAACTGTTTTTT
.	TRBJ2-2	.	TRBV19	CASSIQGNTGELFF	TGTGCCAGTAGTATCCAGGGGAACACCGGGGAGCTGTTTTTT
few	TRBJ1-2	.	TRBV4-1	CASSQGLERHYGYTF	TGCGCCAGCAGCCAGGGGCTGGAAAGACACTATGGCTACACCTTC
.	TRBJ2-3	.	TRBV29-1	CSVASVAGRSDTQYF	TGCAGCGTTGCAAGTGTTGCGGGCCGGTCGGATACGCAGTATTTT
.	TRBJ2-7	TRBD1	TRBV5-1	CASNTGGSTYEQYF	TGCGCCAGCAACACAGGGGGCTCAACCTACGAGCAGTACTTC
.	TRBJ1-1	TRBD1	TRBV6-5	CASSSDRAVNTEAFF	TGTGCCAGCAGTTCCGACAGGGCAGTGAACACTGAAGCTTTCTTT
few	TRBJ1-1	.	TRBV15	CATSRVAGLPEAFF	TGTGCCACCAGCAGAGTGGCGGGCCTCCCTGAAGCTTTCTTT
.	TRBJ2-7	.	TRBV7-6	CASSPGGGRQGSYEQYF	TGTGCCAGCAGCCCAGGAGGGGGGCGACAGGGCTCCTACGAGCAGTACTTC
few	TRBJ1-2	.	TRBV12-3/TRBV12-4	CASTMDTNYGYTF	TGTGCCAGCACCATGGACACAAACTATGGCTACACCTTC